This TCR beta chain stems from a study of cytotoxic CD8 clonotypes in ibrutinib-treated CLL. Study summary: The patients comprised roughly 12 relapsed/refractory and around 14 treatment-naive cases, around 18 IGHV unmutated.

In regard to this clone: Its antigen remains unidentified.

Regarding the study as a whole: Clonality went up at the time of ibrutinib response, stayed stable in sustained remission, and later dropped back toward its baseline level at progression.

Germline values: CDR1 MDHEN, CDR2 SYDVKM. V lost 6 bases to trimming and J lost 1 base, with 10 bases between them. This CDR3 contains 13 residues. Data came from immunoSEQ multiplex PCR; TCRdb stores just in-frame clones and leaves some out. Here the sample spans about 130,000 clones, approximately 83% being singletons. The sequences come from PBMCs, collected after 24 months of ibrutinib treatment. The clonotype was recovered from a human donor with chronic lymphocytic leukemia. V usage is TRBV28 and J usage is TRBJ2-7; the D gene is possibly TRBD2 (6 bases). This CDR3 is CASRGAGSYEQYF. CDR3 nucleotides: TGTGCCAGCAGAGGGGCGGGGTCCTACGAGCAGTACTTC.